This entry features one T cell receptor beta chain sequence. The antigen it binds to is not known. Base quality data are lacking; no much larger clone is found one base away. At the junction V is shortened by 3 bases and J by 2 bases, with 16 bases in between. CDR1 LGHNT and CDR2 FRNRAP are derived from the germline V gene. The CDR3 measures 16 amino acids from cysteine to phenylalanine. Kept here is only the CDR3 DNA, which spans 48 bases and is read in frame from base 1. This entry belongs to a study of blood T cell repertoires in COVID-19 (dated by TCRdb to about 2020). Study-wide context: Samples from collaborators originated in the United States, Italy and Spain and spanned both the acute and convalescent phases of COVID-19. The material from the prospective study consisted of cDNA or gDNA derived from T cells, B-cell-depleted T cells, or PBMCs. Subjects who had been exposed to COVID-19, were actively infected with it, or had recovered from it provided the deeply sampled blood TCRbeta repertoires that made up the dataset. The repertoires were released in a freely available public database intended as a resource for research on the immune response to SARS-CoV-2. Samples were obtained from the ongoing ImmuneRACE study (first 160 participants) and from over 1,000 subjects provided by 6 global collaborators. A de-identified subject ID, COVID-19 status, age in years and sex were almost always included in the sample metadata. HLA class I and class II types, where available, came from metadata supplied by the sample provider rather than from assay-based typing. Study-level results and caveats: The quantity of clinical and demographic metadata differed by source and by participant and was supplied without curation.

The immunoSEQ Assay, a bias-controlled multiplex PCR, was used to amplify TCRbeta CDR3 regions from genomic DNA. Processing in the source paper ran as follows. Within the assay, amplification of reference gene primers was used to estimate how many nucleated cells each sample contained. To quantify the absolute abundance of each unique TCRbeta CDR3 rearrangement, sequence reads were collapsed and filtered. Productive Simpson clonality was computed per sample as the square root of Simpson's diversity index over productive rearrangements. TCRdb's version of the immuneACCESS table is confined to in-frame rearrangements and falls short of the full clone set. An unresolved V gene accounts for under half of the shortfall where checked; the remainder is of unknown origin. V and J calls and clone size follow that table, whereas D and trimming were derived from the DNA. In this sample the table shows 150,000 to 200,000 clones, roughly nine tenths of which occur a single time. The top ten constitute 11% of the sample.

In Seattle, one collaborating source enrolled patients while the infection was active and tracked those patients longitudinally over the course of disease. The collaborating institutions used their own protocols to collect whole blood in K2EDTA tubes. Collaborator samples were shipped for TCRbeta analysis as frozen whole blood, isolated PBMCs, or DNA extracted from either sample type. The sequencing input was peripheral blood. The chain is made from TRBV12-5 and TRBJ1-2; TRBD1 could be the D gene, as 6 bases match. The TCR originated in a woman aged 60-75 years with COVID-19, enrolled during active disease. The nucleotide sequence is given as TGTGCTAGTGGTTTCAACCCGGGGAGGGGGAACTATGGCTACACCTTC. It is translated as CASGFNPGRGNYGYTF.